The 30 T cell receptor beta chains below were found in one sample sequenced in a study of blood T cells in healthy people across ages. Using a J-beta primer mix together with a sample-barcoded 5' primer, a second PCR was run for roughly 6 to 11 cycles. TCRdb ran MiXCR on the 5' RACE reads and lists one entry per CDR3 protein. The table includes about 780,000 distinct CDR3 sequences, 35% to 50% detected once. The sequencing sample was made of blood. These receptor sequences come from a man older than 75 in good health.

This clonotype showed up just a few times. The chain links TRBV12-3 or TRBV12-4 to TRBJ2-3; D remains unclear. The CDR3 extends over 15 amino acids. V lost 4 bases and J lost 6, with 17 bases in between. The CDR3 nucleotides read TGTGCCAGCAGTTCGCGAAACCAGGATCCCGATACGCAGTATTTT. It yields the protein CASSSRNQDPDTQYF.

The chain combines TRBV28 with TRBJ2-1; 8 bases match TRBD1. Germline values: CDR1 MDHEN, CDR2 SYDVKM. The CDR3 extends over 16 amino acids. Trimming removed 1 base from V and 5 bases from J; junction bases left unmatched: 7. The CDR3 region has the DNA TGTGCCAGCAGTTTATTTTGGGGACAGGAAAACAATGAGCAGTTCTTC. Translated: CASSLFWGQENNEQFF.

The rearrangement links TRBV28 to TRBJ2-5; D uncertain. V shed 3 bases and J shed 1 base, with 12 bases lying between them. Germline CDR1 MDHEN, CDR2 SYDVKM. This CDR3 region has 15 residues. This chain's CDR3 is CASSFLKVLQETQYF. The CDR3 nucleotides read TGTGCCAGCAGTTTCCTGAAGGTCCTCCAAGAGACCCAGTACTTC.

This chain links TRBV20-1 with TRBJ2-5; D gene ambiguous. The CDR3 is made up of 14 amino acids. CDR1 is DFQATT and CDR2 is SNEGSKA in the germline V gene (reference sequence). V dropped 6 bases and J dropped 2 bases, with 16 bases sitting between them. Here the CDR3 reads CSARLVGQQETQYF. The CDR3 DNA reads as TGCAGTGCCAGACTGGTAGGGCAGCAAGAGACCCAGTACTTC.

CDR3 in DNA: TGTGCCACCAGCAGAGAAGGGCGGGAGCGAGAGACCCAGTACTTC. Translated, it gives CATSREGRERETQYF. This chain connects TRBV15 to TRBJ2-5, with TRBD2 matching 7 bases. The CDR3 runs 15 residues. The germline V gene encodes CDR1 LNHNV and CDR2 YYDKDF (reference sequence). The V and J ends lost 0 bases and 4 bases, in that order; junction bases with no gene match: 5.

A few counts support this clonotype. V is TRBV7-2 and J is TRBJ1-6; D perhaps matches TRBD1 (5 bases). The germline gives CDR1 SGHTA, CDR2 FQGNSA. This CDR3 is 14 amino acids long. With 5 bases removed from V and 6 bases from J, the gap between germline ends came to 11 bases. CDR3 bases: TGTGCCAGCAGCCCGGGACTGATTAATTCACCCCTCCACTTT. Residues: CASSPGLINSPLHF.

This clonotype was counted a few times. The chain couples TRBV7-9 to TRBJ2-1; TRBD2 matches 9 bases. The ends lost 2 bases at V and 3 bases at J; junction bases unmatched: 2. The CDR3 loop spans 15 amino acids. The germline V gene encodes CDR1 SEHNR and CDR2 FQNEAQ (reference sequence). CDR3 in amino acids: CASSLLAGHYNEQFF. CDR3 nucleotide sequence: TGTGCCAGCAGCTTACTAGCGGGGCACTACAATGAGCAGTTCTTC. Full variable domain (outside the CDR3, taken from reference TRBV7-9 and TRBJ2-1): DTGVSQNPRHKITKRGQNVTFRCDPISEHNRLYWYRQTLGQGPEFLTYFQNEAQLEKSRLLSDRFSAERPKGSFSTLEIQRTEQGDSAMYLCASSLLAGHYNEQFFGPGTRLTVL.

For this clonotype: The junction differs from germline at one of its ends, possibly a read error. The J gene is TRBJ2-4, the V gene TRBV12-3 or TRBV12-4; 10 bases match TRBD1. The CDR3 sequence is 14 residues long. CDR3 protein: CASSLGQGAREQCF. CDR3 nucleotides: TGTGCCAGCAGTTTAGGACAGGGGGCTCGGGAGCAGTGCTTC.

The rearrangement uses TRBV5-8 and TRBJ1-4, with D perhaps matching TRBD1 (5 bases). Trimming stripped 4 bases from V and 3 bases from J, with 13 bases between. This CDR3 has 15 residues. From germline, CDR1 is SGHTS and CDR2 YDEGEE. CDR3 sequence: CASSLRQISNEKLFF. The CDR3 nucleotides read TGTGCCAGCAGCCTACGACAGATTTCTAATGAAAAACTGTTTTTT.

The chain uses TRBV13 and TRBJ2-1; weak D call: TRBD2 (6 bases). This CDR3 is built from 15 residues. With 8 bases removed from V and 4 bases from J, the gap between germline ends came to 18 bases. Germline assignment: CDR1 PRHDT and CDR2 FYEKMQ (reference sequence). The CDR3 protein is CASGPRTTKYNEQFF. The CDR3 DNA follows: TGTGCCAGCGGCCCGAGGACTACCAAGTACAATGAGCAGTTCTTC.

The V and J genes are TRBV20-1 and TRBJ2-1; 10 bases agree with TRBD2. This CDR3 is built from 13 residues. Trimming removed 3 bases from V and 12 bases from J; junction bases left unmatched: 8. Germline assignment: CDR1 DFQATT and CDR2 SNEGSKA (reference sequence). Here the CDR3 DNA reads TGCAGTGCTAGCACTAGCGGGATAGATGGGCAGTTCTTC. Translation: CSASTSGIDGQFF.

About this clonotype itself: At one boundary the junction diverges from the germline segment, which might be a read error. The CDR3 region has the DNA TGTGCCAGCAGTGTGGGACAGGGGAACCCTGAAGCTTTCTTT. It yields the protein CASSVGQGNPEAFF. The chain is built from TRBV6-5 and TRBJ1-1; 10 nucleotides match TRBD1. CDR1 and CDR2 (germline): MNHEY, SVGAGI. The CDR3 sequence is 14 residues long.

In this sample, this clonotype turned up a few times. The chain joins TRBV12-3 or TRBV12-4 to TRBJ2-2, with D perhaps TRBD1 or TRBD2 (5 bases each). The CDR3 has 15 residues. Trimming cost V 3 bases and J 0 bases, with 8 bases left between them. CDR3 in amino acids: CASSFRGANTGELFF. CDR3 nucleotides: TGTGCCAGCAGTTTCAGAGGGGCGAACACCGGGGAGCTGTTTTTT.

In its sample, this clonotype was seen a few times. This chain connects TRBV10-3 to TRBJ2-1; 11 nucleotides agree with TRBD2. The CDR3 is made up of 15 amino acids. Per germline, CDR1 ENHRY and CDR2 SYGVKD. V lost 0 bases and J lost 10; bases outside the gene matches: 5. CDR3 coding DNA: TGTGCCATCAGTGAGTCAGTAGGACTAGCGGGCGAGCAGTTCTTC. It yields the protein CAISESVGLAGEQFF.

This clonotype was seen repeatedly, ten times or more. The chain combines TRBV11-2 with TRBJ2-7; D not certain. This CDR3 spans 14 amino acids. Germline lookup yields CDR1 SGHAT and CDR2 FQNNGV. With 2 bases removed from V and 1 base from J, the gap between germline ends came to 9 bases. CDR3 sequence reads: CASSLSRPSYEQYF. The CDR3 coding sequence is TGTGCCAGCAGCTTAAGCAGACCTTCCTACGAGCAGTACTTC.

This clonotype was seen more than once but under ten times. J is TRBJ2-7 and V is TRBV12-3 or TRBV12-4, with 8 positions matching TRBD2. The tail of the sequence fits TRBJ2-5 better, so the J call may be wrong. This CDR3 region has 17 residues. The CDR3 spells CASSLGLAGHGWETQYF. The CDR3 DNA is TGTGCCAGCAGTTTAGGGCTAGCGGGTCATGGTTGGGAGACCCAGTACTTC.

This clonotype was seen more than once but under ten times. The V and J genes are TRBV10-3 and TRBJ2-7; 9 nucleotides match TRBD1. Per germline, CDR1 ENHRY and CDR2 SYGVKD. V trimming: 6 bases; J trimming: 3 bases; junction bases outside the gene matches: 6. The CDR3 is made up of 14 amino acids. CDR3 sequence: CAIREPGQGYEQYF. In DNA form, the CDR3 reads TGTGCCATCAGGGAACCGGGACAGGGCTACGAGCAGTACTTC.

The V gene is TRBV4-3, the J gene TRBJ2-3, with 9 bases aligning to TRBD2. In germline, CDR1 is LGHNA, CDR2 YSLEER. The length of the CDR3 is 16 residues. J lost 2 bases, V lost 0 bases, and 3 bases had no gene match. The CDR3 DNA is TGCGCCAGCAGCCAAGACGCTAGCGGGGCCACAGATACGCAGTATTTT. It codes for CASSQDASGATDTQYF.

The chain carries TRBV11-2 and TRBJ2-1; D ambiguous. Germline V gene sequence: CDR1 SGHAT, CDR2 FQNNGV. The germline V and J ends were trimmed by 0 bases and 13 bases, with 10 bases remaining between them. The CDR3 covers 12 residues. The CDR3 nucleotides are TGTGCCAGCAGCTTAGAGGGGATCAGCCAGTTCTTC. It yields the protein CASSLEGISQFF.

The chain employs TRBV5-1 and TRBJ2-7, with D perhaps being TRBD1 or TRBD2 (6 bases each). Trimming cost V 1 base and J 6 bases, with 14 bases left between them. The CDR3 spans 14 residues. Germline CDR1 and CDR2: SGHRS and YFSETQ. The CDR3 nucleotides are TGCGCCAGCAGCTTGAGGTCTGAGGGGGGCGAGCAGTACTTC. This codes for CASSLRSEGGEQYF.

The table lists this clonotype with many counts. V and J are TRBV7-2 and TRBJ2-7; 10 bases are shared with TRBD2. The J segment lost 4 bases and the V segment lost 5 bases, leaving 8 bases of the junction unmatched. CDR1 and CDR2 (germline): SGHTA, FQGNSA. CDR3 length: 15 amino acids. Here the CDR3 reads CASSPSGRGIYEQYF. CDR3 sequence (DNA): TGTGCCAGCAGCCCCAGCGGGAGGGGGATTTACGAGCAGTACTTC.

The chain employs TRBV3-1 and TRBJ2-3; the D gene is possibly TRBD2 (6 bases). V was pared by 1 base and J by 4 bases, with 12 bases between. The CDR3 is 15 residues long. The germline gives CDR1 LGHDT, CDR2 YNNKEL (reference sequence). In DNA form, the CDR3 reads TGTGCCAGCAGCCAAGTGGAGCGGGCACCAGATACGCAGTATTTT. Translating it yields CASSQVERAPDTQYF.

The rearrangement joins TRBV5-4 to TRBJ2-6; no definite D call. V lost 0 bases to trimming and J lost 0 bases, with 7 bases between them. The CDR3 has 16 amino acids. Germline lookup yields CDR1 SGHNT and CDR2 YYREEE (reference sequence). CDR3 amino acids: CASSLVTDSGANVLTF. CDR3 sequence (DNA): TGTGCCAGCAGCTTGGTCACCGACTCTGGGGCCAACGTCCTGACTTTC.

The CDR3 region has the DNA TGTGCCATCAGTGATTCGTTGGGAAGCGGGAGTGTGGACAAAAACATTCAGTACTTC. Its translation: CAISDSLGSGSVDKNIQYF. The chain employs TRBV10-3 and TRBJ2-4, with TRBD2 matching over 8 bases. Looked up from germline, CDR1 is ENHRY and CDR2 is SYGVKD. V dropped 3 bases and J dropped 3; count of bases not matched to a gene: 16. The CDR3 length is 19 residues.

This clonotype has just a few counts. The chain recombines TRBV2 with TRBJ2-7; 7 bases agree with TRBD2. Germline loops: CDR1 SNHLY, CDR2 FYNNEI. CDR3 length: 14 amino acids. Germline trimming cut 8 bases from V and 6 bases from J; bases unmatched to any gene: 13. The CDR3 spells CASSRERGVGEQYF. The CDR3 coding sequence is TGTGCCAGCTCCCGGGAGCGGGGTGTAGGCGAGCAGTACTTC.

The chain joins TRBV7-2 to TRBJ2-5; 15 nucleotides line up with TRBD2. J gave up 1 base and V 4 bases, and 4 bases lay outside the gene matches. Germline CDR1 is SGHTA and CDR2 is FQGNSA. The CDR3 totals 17 residues. The CDR3 is CASSSGLAGGVQETQYF. The CDR3, as DNA: TGTGCCAGCAGCTCGGGACTAGCGGGAGGCGTCCAAGAGACCCAGTACTTC.

In its sample, this clonotype was seen many times. The chain recombines TRBV20-1 with TRBJ1-2; 7 nucleotides line up with TRBD1. V shed 6 bases, J shed 0 bases, and the junction held 7 bases outside the gene matches. This CDR3 is 14 amino acids long. CDR1 is DFQATT, CDR2 SNEGSKA, per germline (reference sequence). In DNA form, the CDR3 reads TGCAGTGCCCCGGGGACAGCAGCTAACTATGGCTACACCTTC. Its protein product is CSAPGTAANYGYTF.

The chain carries TRBV25-1 and TRBJ2-1, with TRBD2 matching 7 bases. The CDR3 extends over 13 amino acids. V lost 7 bases to trimming and J lost 7 bases; unmatched junction nucleotides: 7. Germline assignment: CDR1 MGHDK and CDR2 SYGVNS. DNA of the CDR3: TGTGCCAGCACCTCTTGGGGGGGAAATGAGCAGTTCTTC. Its protein is CASTSWGGNEQFF.

This clonotype was recorded a few times. The chain joins TRBV25-1 to TRBJ1-2; no reliable D call. Germline lookup yields CDR1 MGHDK and CDR2 SYGVNS. V was cut by 3 bases and J by 4 bases, with 9 bases left in between. This CDR3 is 13 amino acids long. CDR3 DNA sequence: TGTGCCAGCAGTGAGCTTGGGAGCTATGGCTACACCTTC. Its translation: CASSELGSYGYTF.

V gene TRBV20-1 combines with J gene TRBJ2-1; D remains ambiguous. CDR1 DFQATT and CDR2 SNEGSKA come from the germline V gene (reference sequence). This CDR3 is 12 amino acids long. V lost 0 bases and J 10 bases, leaving 10 bases between the germline ends. The CDR3 loop is CSARESLREQFF. The CDR3 DNA follows: TGCAGTGCTAGAGAAAGTTTGCGGGAGCAGTTCTTC.